The clone carrying this TCR beta chain was recorded a few times. The antigen remains undetermined. The sample comes from a study of beta chain features in type 1 diabetes. Study-level findings and limits: Any HLA effect on TCRB rearrangement was left unresolved by small sub-analyses. VDJ junctions from patients with type 1 diabetes contained fewer insertions and more deletions.

Sequencing targeted expressed TCRB transcripts, as all isolated RNA had been reverse transcribed. Profiled with immunoSEQ multiplex PCR; TCRdb holds only in-frame clones, not every one. The repertoire holds 130,000 or so clones, with less than 10% as singletons. One heparinised draw of blood, averaging roughly 0.12 L, came from each donor. Without exception, sorted populations had purity beyond 95%. This receptor was identified in a woman in her thirties or forties in good health. Sequenced material: central memory CD4+ T cells from blood.

CDR3 DNA: TGTGCCAGCACCAAGGACAGAGAGACCCAGTACTTC. It yields the protein CASTKDRETQYF. The chain employs TRBV11-3 and TRBJ2-5; maybe TRBD1 (6 bases). CDR3 length: 12 amino acids. V was clipped by 7 bases and J by 4 bases, with 10 bases between them. The germline gives CDR1 SGHNT, CDR2 YENEEA.